Sequencing of this TCR beta chain was carried out in a study of T-cell reconstitution after alpha-beta-depleted transplantation in children. Notes on the study in general: Day-60 TCRbeta diversity that was high in some patients was derived from surviving recipient T cells and thymic progenitors. Fresh T-cell production supplied most of the T-cell counts and diversity seen one year after transplant.

Unique molecular identifiers were built into the TCRbeta library. Each CDR3 protein is one row after TCRdb ran MiXCR on the PCR reads. The data show 120,000 to 150,000 distinct CDR3 sequences, 8.8% seen once. This clonotype was detected only a few times. The antigen is undetermined. The source of this sequence is a female patient aged 2-15 years who had a stem cell transplant for congenital amegakaryocytic thrombocytopenia, so the T cells may come from the graft donor. The sequencing used PBMCs, mostly from graft donor cells, collected 180 days after TCRalphabeta/CD19-depleted stem cell transplant.

The CDR3 nucleotides are TGCAGCGTTGAAGTTATCGGGCAGGGAGGCTATGGCTACACCTTC. Translation: CSVEVIGQGGYGYTF. This chain links TRBV29-1 with TRBJ1-2; tentatively, D is TRBD1 (5 bases). Trimming shortened V by 1 base and J by 4 bases, and 16 bases separated the two germline ends. The CDR3 consists of 15 residues. Germline CDR1 reads SQVTM; CDR2 reads ANQGSEA. Drawing the rest from reference TRBV29-1 and TRBJ1-2, the complete variable domain is SAVISQKPSRDICQRGTSLTIQCQVDSQVTMMFWYRQQPGQSLTLIATANQGSEATYESGFVIDKFPISRPNLTFSTLTVSNMSPEDSSIYLCSVEVIGQGGYGYTFGSGTRLTVV.